This is a list of T cell receptor beta chains from one sample in a study of blood T cell repertoires in COVID-19. Profiling relied on immunoSEQ multiplex PCR, and the TCRdb table lists in-frame clones only, not all of them. The repertoire includes just under 150,000 clones, roughly 87% of them detected once, and roughly 1.5% sits in the top ten. Source material: peripheral blood. These receptors were collected from a human donor in a cohort sampled during active COVID-19. Each CDR3 is given with its conserved first and last residue. Fields, in order: clone size, D gene, J gene, V gene, CDR3 protein, CDR3 DNA. A D gene is named only where the DNA matches it firmly. Clone size is stated in some rows and not others, as once, few, many or a class when expanded.

NA	TRBD1	TRBJ1-1	TRBV5-1	CASRPRTGSMNTEAFF	TGCGCCAGCAGGCCAAGGACAGGGAGTATGAACACTGAAGCTTTCTTT
NA	TRBD2	TRBJ2-3	TRBV11-2	CASSLGSGTSGNTDTQYF	TGTGCCAGCAGCTTAGGCTCCGGGACTAGCGGAAACACAGATACGCAGTATTTT
NA	NA	TRBJ1-4	TRBV23-1	CASSQSLSEKLFF	TGCGCCAGCAGTCAATCGTTGAGTGAAAAACTGTTTTTT
NA	NA	TRBJ2-5	TRBV7-2	CASSLVWGVETQYF	TGTGCCAGCAGCTTAGTGTGGGGCGTAGAGACCCAGTACTTC
NA	TRBD1	TRBJ2-2	TRBV9	CASSGTGTGELFF	TGTGCCAGCAGCGGGACAGGGACCGGGGAGCTGTTTTTT
NA	NA	TRBJ1-1	TRBV5-8	CASRENKAFF	TGTGCCAGCCGAGAAAATAAAGCTTTCTTT
NA	NA	TRBJ2-1	TRBV4-1	CASSPWYREGDEQFF	TGCGCCAGCAGCCCATGGTACAGGGAGGGCGATGAGCAGTTCTTC
few	NA	TRBJ2-6	TRBV6-6	CASSSSGANVLTF	TGTGCCAGCTCTAGCTCTGGGGCCAACGTCCTGACTTTC
medium-sized	TRBD1	TRBJ1-3	TRBV6-7	CASSTGTARLSISGNTIYF	TGTGCCAGTAGCACCGGGACAGCAAGATTATCTATATCTGGAAACACCATATATTTT
NA	TRBD1	TRBJ2-3	TRBV30	CAWSPQGQSWNTQYF	TGTGCCTGGAGTCCACAGGGGCAATCATGGAATACGCAGTATTTT
NA	NA	TRBJ2-3	TRBV24-1	CATSDLRDNTDTQYF	TGTGCCACCAGTGATTTGAGGGACAACACAGATACGCAGTATTTT
NA	NA	TRBJ2-7	TRBV2	CASRASRGSSYEQYF	TGTGCCAGCAGGGCTAGCAGGGGCTCCTCCTACGAGCAGTACTTC
NA	NA	TRBJ2-7	TRBV7-9	CASSLTSSYEQYF	TGTGCCAGCAGCTTGACTAGCTCCTACGAGCAGTACTTC
NA	NA	TRBJ2-7	TRBV30	CAWSWQGEQYF	TGTGCCTGGAGCTGGCAGGGCGAGCAGTACTTC
few	TRBD1	TRBJ2-7	TRBV7-9	CASSLLGTGQDEQYF	TGTGCCAGCAGCTTACTGGGGACAGGGCAGGACGAGCAGTACTTC
NA	NA	TRBJ2-1	TRBV7-9	CASSLNRGVLSYNEQFF	TGTGCCAGCAGCTTAAATCGGGGAGTCCTCTCCTACAATGAGCAGTTCTTC
NA	TRBD2	TRBJ2-5	TRBV4-3	CASSRGTSGGMETQYF	TGCGCCAGCTCCCGGGGGACTAGCGGGGGGATGGAGACCCAGTACTTC
NA	TRBD1	TRBJ1-1	TRBV19	CASSFRGENTEAFF	TGTGCCAGTAGTTTCAGGGGGGAGAACACTGAAGCTTTCTTT
NA	NA	TRBJ2-2	TRBV4-1	CASSQVGMTGDTGELFF	TGCGCCAGCAGCCAAGTGGGGATGACAGGCGACACCGGGGAGCTGTTTTTT
NA	NA	TRBJ1-1	TRBV10-2	CACVLEGNTEAFF	TGCGCCTGTGTCTTGGAGGGGAACACTGAAGCTTTCTTT
NA	NA	TRBJ1-2	TRBV4-2	CASSQSLGQGFNYGYTF	TGTGCCAGCAGCCAATCTCTAGGTCAGGGCTTTAACTATGGCTACACCTTC
NA	TRBD1	TRBJ1-3	TRBV18	CASSEGQGAGNTIYF	TGTGCCAGCTCGGAGGGACAGGGGGCTGGAAACACCATATATTTT
NA	TRBD2	TRBJ2-2	TRBV4-3	CASSQTSGGVGEGELFF	TGCGCCAGCAGCCAGACTAGCGGGGGGGTTGGAGAAGGGGAGCTGTTTTTT
NA	TRBD2	TRBJ2-7	TRBV9	CASSVAAGFGYEQYF	TGTGCCAGCAGCGTAGCAGCGGGGTTTGGGTACGAGCAGTACTTC
NA	TRBD1	TRBJ2-3	TRBV29-1	CTTGTRDTDTQYF	TGCACGACAGGGACACGGGACACAGATACGCAGTATTTT
NA	NA	TRBJ1-1	TRBV5-4	CASSLGTGIAFF	TGTGCCAGCAGCTTGGGAACAGGTATCGCTTTCTTT
once	TRBD1	TRBJ2-3	TRBV6-5	CASSLGQTDTQYF	TGTGCCAGCAGTTTGGGACAGACAGATACGCAGTATTTT
NA	NA	TRBJ1-1	TRBV7-9	CAIQEGTRTEAFF	TGTGCCATCCAGGAGGGGACTCGCACTGAAGCTTTCTTT
NA	NA	TRBJ1-5	TRBV20-1	CSASRTDVNQPQHF	TGCAGTGCTAGTCGGACAGATGTAAATCAGCCCCAGCATTTT
NA	TRBD1	TRBJ2-1	TRBV13	CASSDLMGQYNEQFF	TGTGCCAGCAGCGACCTCATGGGACAGTACAATGAGCAGTTCTTC
NA	NA	TRBJ2-1	TRBV4-1	CASSQDPTGGYNEQFF	TGCGCCAGCAGCCAAGATCCTACCGGGGGCTACAATGAGCAGTTCTTC
few	TRBD1	TRBJ2-7	TRBV12-3/TRBV12-4	CASSRDSYEQYF	TGTGCCAGCAGCCGGGACAGCTACGAGCAGTACTTC
NA	NA	TRBJ2-7	TRBV7-2	CASSPGRVSYEQYF	TGTGCCAGCAGCCCGGGCAGGGTATCCTACGAGCAGTACTTC
once	TRBD1	TRBJ1-4	TRBV7-9	CASRSTGETEKLFF	TGTGCCAGCAGATCCACAGGGGAAACTGAAAAACTGTTTTTT
NA	NA	TRBJ2-5	TRBV9	CASSVGQQETQYF	TGTGCCAGCAGCGTAGGGCAGCAAGAGACCCAGTACTTC
NA	TRBD1	TRBJ1-6	TRBV6-6	CASSRDRVGSPLHF	TGTGCCAGCAGTCGGGACAGGGTGGGTTCACCCCTCCACTTT
NA	NA	TRBJ1-4	TRBV7-8	CASSLSQRGEKLFF	TGTGCCAGCAGCCTTAGCCAACGGGGAGAAAAACTGTTTTTT
NA	NA	TRBJ1-5	TRBV27	CASSLLGGRQPQHF	TGTGCCAGCAGTTTATTGGGGGGGCGTCAGCCCCAGCATTTT
NA	TRBD1	TRBJ1-6	TRBV3-1/TRBV3-2	CASRLRDRNSPLHF	TGTGCCAGCAGGCTCCGGGACAGAAATTCACCCCTCCACTTT
once	NA	TRBJ2-3	TRBV7-2	CASSLNIGGGFTDTQYF	TGTGCCAGCAGCTTAAATATAGGGGGGGGGTTCACAGATACGCAGTATTTT
NA	NA	TRBJ1-2	TRBV5-1	CASSLFPGDYGYTF	TGCGCCAGCAGCTTGTTTCCCGGGGACTATGGCTACACCTTC
NA	TRBD1	TRBJ1-2	TRBV25-1	CASSEGQDYGYTF	TGTGCCAGCAGTGAGGGACAGGACTATGGCTACACCTTC